The 10 T cell receptor beta chains below were found in one sample sequenced in a study of cytomegalovirus exposure and HLA in healthy donors. PCR primers comprised 60 Vbeta and 13 Jbeta primers. The protocol was immunoSEQ multiplex PCR, while the TCRdb copy is restricted to in-frame clones and leaves out a portion. The data show around 92,000 clones, more than 75% seen once. Material: PBMCs. The receptors originated from a man aged 18-30 years in good health and CMV-seronegative.

V gene TRBV19 combines with J gene TRBJ2-1; a weak D match, TRBD1 (5 bases). V lost 3 bases to trimming and J lost 6 bases, with 12 bases between them. Germline CDR1 LNHDA, CDR2 SQIVND (reference sequence). The CDR3 runs 14 residues. In DNA form, the CDR3 reads TGTGCCAGTAGTATGGACACCATAGGCAATGAGCAGTTCTTC. This translates into CASSMDTIGNEQFF.

The rearrangement uses TRBV25-1 and TRBJ1-6; TRBD1 agrees at 12 bases. The germline V gene encodes CDR1 MGHDK and CDR2 SYGVNS. There are 17 residues in the CDR3. Trimming cost V 4 bases and J 9 bases; bases outside gene matches: 10. As DNA, the CDR3 is TGTGCCAGCAGTGGATGGCGGGGGACAGGGGGCGGTTCACCCCTCCACTTT. Amino acids: CASSGWRGTGGGSPLHF.

This chain connects TRBV9 to TRBJ2-2; the D gene is possibly TRBD1 (5 bases). Germline V gene sequence: CDR1 SGDLS, CDR2 YYNGEE. V gave up 0 bases and J gave up 1 base, with 10 bases separating them. The CDR3 runs to 16 residues. The CDR3 protein is CASSVAMQGNTGELFF. The CDR3 DNA reads as TGTGCCAGCAGCGTAGCTATGCAGGGGAACACCGGGGAGCTGTTTTTT.

This clone was picked up a small number of times. The V and J genes are TRBV6-5 and TRBJ2-2; 7 nucleotides agree with TRBD1. This CDR3 is 15 amino acids long. Unmatched junction bases numbered 4, after V lost 2 bases and J lost 4 bases. From germline, CDR1 is MNHEY and CDR2 SVGAGI. The CDR3 is CASSYLTGSTGELFF. CDR3 DNA: TGTGCCAGCAGTTACCTGACAGGGAGCACCGGGGAGCTGTTTTTT.

This chain uses TRBV7-6 with TRBJ1-1; D is perhaps TRBD1 (5 bases). CDR1 is SGHVS, CDR2 FNYEAQ, per germline. V was pared by 4 bases and J by 4 bases, with 22 bases between. The CDR3 has 17 amino acids. Written as DNA, the CDR3 is TGTGCCAGCAGCTCGGACATAGGGGCGCAGGGTAGCACTGAAGCTTTCTTT. Its protein product is CASSSDIGAQGSTEAFF. The full variable domain, rest sourced from reference TRBV7-6 and TRBJ1-1, is GAGVSQSPRYKVTKRGQDVALRCDPISGHVSLYWYRQALGQGPEFLTYFNYEAQQDKSGLPNDRFSAERPEGSISTLTIQRTEQRDSAMYRCASSSDIGAQGSTEAFFGQGTRLTVV.

The chain couples TRBV19 to TRBJ2-5, with D perhaps matching TRBD2 (6 bases). Germline V gene sequence: CDR1 LNHDA, CDR2 SQIVND (reference sequence). The V and J ends lost 6 bases and 2 bases respectively, with 16 bases between them. CDR3 length: 15 residues. The CDR3 DNA is TGTGCCAGTAGGCGTGTGGCGGGACCTCAAGAGACCCAGTACTTC. Translating gives CASRRVAGPQETQYF.

Details on this clone: One junction end does not reproduce the germline sequence, and a read error may be involved. The chain links TRBV7-9 to TRBJ2-5; 8 nucleotides match TRBD2. There are 16 residues in the CDR3. Per the germline V gene, CDR1 is SEHNR and CDR2 is FQNEAQ (reference sequence). The CDR3 is CASSRYAGGFQEAQYF. The CDR3 coding sequence is TGTGCCAGCAGCCGATACGCGGGGGGCTTTCAAGAGGCCCAGTACTTC.

This chain uses TRBV19 with TRBJ1-2; weak D call: TRBD1 (6 bases). Trimming took off 6 bases at V and 4 bases at J, with 21 bases between the two ends. Germline assignment: CDR1 LNHDA and CDR2 SQIVND (reference sequence). The CDR3 extends over 16 amino acids. This chain's CDR3 is CASSGGAGIHLYGYTF. CDR3 bases: TGTGCCAGTAGCGGGGGGGCAGGGATACATCTCTATGGCTACACCTTC. Based on the CDR3 plus reference TRBV19 and TRBJ1-2, the full variable domain is DGGITQSPKYLFRKEGQNVTLSCEQNLNHDAMYWYRQDPGQGLRLIYYSQIVNDFQKGDIAEGYSVSREKKESFPLTVTSAQKNPTAFYLCASSGGAGIHLYGYTFGSGTRLTVV.

J is TRBJ2-6 and V is TRBV18; 8 nucleotides line up with TRBD1. V was clipped by 4 bases and J by 4 bases; unmatched bases: 6. Germline V CDR1 and CDR2: KGHSH, LQKENI. The CDR3 has 16 residues. CDR3 loop: CASSLDRASGANVLTF. The CDR3 DNA reads TGTGCCAGCTCACTGGACAGGGCCTCCGGGGCCAACGTCCTGACTTTC.

The genes are TRBV15 and TRBJ2-5; D call uncertain. Germline CDR1 and CDR2: LNHNV and YYDKDF (reference sequence). This CDR3 has 14 residues. V lost 0 bases and J lost 2, with 7 bases in between. The CDR3 loop is CATSRDLQQETQYF. The CDR3 coding sequence is TGTGCCACCAGCAGAGATCTACAGCAAGAGACCCAGTACTTC.